This TCR beta chain was found in a study of blood T cells in healthy people across ages. The use of a sample-barcoded 5' primer and a J-beta primer mix characterized a second PCR of roughly 7 to 12 cycles. TCRdb passed the 5' RACE reads through MiXCR, listing each CDR3 protein once. Seen here are hundreds of thousands of distinct CDR3 sequences, just over 55% observed once, and the top ten hold 25% to 30%. Each donor had roughly 10 milliliters of peripheral blood drawn. The authors extracted at least 5 micrograms of total RNA per sample. This CDR3 is 14 amino acids long. The V gene's germline CDR1 is SQVTM and CDR2 ANQGSEA.

The gene calls are TRBV29-1 and TRBJ2-7; 9 bases map to TRBD1. Matching the DNA end better, TRBJ2-5 makes the J call doubtful. Sequencing was carried out using blood. This clonotype originated in a man in his forties or fifties in good health. CDR3 nucleotides: TGCAGCGCGTTCACAGGGGGCATCACGGAGACCCAGTACTTC. This codes for CSAFTGGITETQYF.